Detailed here is one TCR beta chain. What it binds is not known. These data come from a study of shared clonotypes between healthy human individuals. Overall study results and limits: The sampled material consisted only of blood, and tissue repertoires are likely to differ.

The CDR3 loop spans 14 amino acids. Germline V CDR1 and CDR2: KGHSH, LQKENI. The germline V and J ends were trimmed by 1 base and 2 bases, with 9 bases remaining between them. Method: immunoSEQ multiplex PCR; TCRdb's copy keeps in-frame clones and lacks some. In the table there are 550,000 to 850,000 clones, about two thirds of which are singletons. This chain connects TRBV18 to TRBJ2-7; D might be TRBD1 (5 bases). The sample taken for sequencing was memory CD4+ T cells sorted from blood. Subset meaning: CD45RA-negative fraction. This sequence was found in a woman aged 25 to 39 in good health. The CDR3 reads CASSPQQGPYEQYF. For the CDR3, the DNA is TGTGCCAGCTCACCACAGCAGGGTCCCTACGAGCAGTACTTC.